Following are 18 T cell receptor beta chains from one sample sequenced in a study of Graves' ophthalmopathy and Graves' hyperthyroidism. For repertoire sequencing, the TCR beta CDR3 regions were amplified from RNA transcripts. The workflow started with a first-round RT-PCR run with HTBI primers and then moved on to a second-round multiplex PCR. A single record per CDR3 protein comes from TCRdb applying MiXCR to the multiplex PCR reads. The profile shows approximately 640,000 distinct CDR3 sequences, about 38% of them singletons. What was sequenced was peripheral blood. These receptors were taken from an adult man with Graves' ophthalmopathy.

This clonotype was detected ten times or more. The rearrangement uses TRBV7-9 and TRBJ2-7, with 8 bases that match TRBD1. The germline V gene has CDR1 SEHNR and CDR2 FQNEAQ (reference sequence). The CDR3 runs 12 residues. The J segment lost 7 bases and the V segment lost 8 bases, leaving 7 bases of the junction unmatched. The CDR3 spells CASDDRGQEQYF. The CDR3 region has the DNA TGTGCCAGCGACGACAGGGGCCAGGAGCAGTACTTC.

Only a few counts were recorded for this clonotype. This chain joins TRBV6-1 and TRBJ1-2; 7 bases align to TRBD1. V lost 2 bases to trimming and J lost 4 bases; unmatched junction nucleotides: 4. The CDR3 is made up of 14 amino acids. Germline values: CDR1 MNHNS, CDR2 SASEGT. Here the CDR3 DNA reads TGTGCCAGCAGTGAAAACAGGGGATTCTATGGCTACACCTTC. Amino acids: CASSENRGFYGYTF.

This clonotype was observed a handful of times. The V gene is TRBV6-5, the J gene TRBJ2-5; D may match TRBD1 or TRBD2 (6 bases each). CDR3 length equals 15 residues. The V gene lost 2 bases and the J gene lost 3 bases, with 13 bases spanning the gap. Germline V gene data show CDR1 as MNHEY and CDR2 as SVGAGI. The CDR3 protein is CASSYGGTPEETQYF. The CDR3 DNA is TGTGCCAGCAGTTACGGGGGGACACCAGAAGAGACCCAGTACTTC.

The chain couples TRBV2 to TRBJ2-7, with a tentative D call TRBD2 (6 bases). Trimming took off 2 bases at V and 6 bases at J, with 14 bases between the two ends. The V gene's germline CDR1 is SNHLY and CDR2 FYNNEI. The CDR3 totals 14 residues. In nucleotides, the CDR3 is TGTGCCAGCAGTGAAAGGGACTCAGCGGGCGAGCAGTACTTC. This encodes CASSERDSAGEQYF.

The CDR3 sequence: CASSSRTGGVSNTEAFF. CDR3 in DNA: TGTGCCAGCAGCTCAAGGACAGGGGGTGTCTCCAACACTGAAGCTTTCTTT. This chain joins TRBV7-6 and TRBJ1-1, with 10 bases fitting TRBD1. The CDR3 sequence is 17 residues long. V dropped 4 bases and J dropped 2; count of bases not matched to a gene: 10. Germline CDR1 and CDR2: SGHVS and FNYEAQ.

This clonotype was counted only a few times. The chain couples TRBV30 to TRBJ1-6, with a tentative D call TRBD1 (5 bases). From germline, CDR1 is GTSNPN and CDR2 SVGIG (reference sequence). Trimming removed 0 bases at V and 14 bases at J, with 17 bases between. The CDR3 sequence is 14 residues long. The CDR3: CAWSVLVDSSSLHF. In DNA form, the CDR3 reads TGTGCCTGGAGTGTACTCGTCGACAGTTCCTCCCTCCACTTT.

This clonotype was detected many times. This chain links TRBV12-3 or TRBV12-4 with TRBJ1-5; 7 positions agree with TRBD1. This CDR3 has 14 residues. V was clipped by 5 bases and J by 7 bases; unmatched bases: 8. CDR3 sequence (DNA): TGTGCCAGCAGTACAACAGGGGCGGTACAGCCCCAGCATTTT. It codes for CASSTTGAVQPQHF.

This clonotype was seen a few times. The junction does not match germline at one end; this may be a read error. This chain joins TRBV10-3 and TRBJ1-1; the D is unclear. The CDR3 length is 14 residues. The germline gives CDR1 ENHRY, CDR2 SYGVKD. The CDR3 here is CASSEGPPEAEAFF. The CDR3, as DNA: TGTGCCAGCAGTGAAGGGCCCCCCGAGGCTGAAGCTTTCTTT.

The V gene is TRBV11-1, the J gene TRBJ1-4; unclear D gene. V lost 5 bases, J lost 8 bases, and 21 bases lay in between. The CDR3 extends over 16 amino acids. Germline values: CDR1 SGHAT, CDR2 FQDESV (reference sequence). CDR3 nucleotide sequence: TGTGCCAGCAGCCGGACGGCGGGGTACCTGGGGGAAAAACTGTTTTTT. It codes for CASSRTAGYLGEKLFF.

The chain has TRBV7-9 and TRBJ2-7; 11 bases line up with TRBD1. Germline values: CDR1 SEHNR, CDR2 FQNEAQ (reference sequence). The V segment lost 1 base and the J segment 6 bases; nucleotides outside the gene matches: 8. There are 16 residues in the CDR3. CDR3 amino acids: CASSLGLGQGGREQYF. Here the CDR3 DNA reads TGTGCCAGCAGCTTAGGTCTGGGACAGGGGGGTCGCGAGCAGTACTTC. Full variable domain (missing parts from reference TRBV7-9 and TRBJ2-7): DTGVSQNPRHKITKRGQNVTFRCDPISEHNRLYWYRQTLGQGPEFLTYFQNEAQLEKSRLLSDRFSAERPKGSFSTLEIQRTEQGDSAMYLCASSLGLGQGGREQYFGPGTRLTVT.

The rearrangement joins TRBV2 to TRBJ2-7, with 7 bases matching TRBD1. This CDR3 has 15 amino acids. V trimming: 0 bases; J trimming: 8 bases; junction bases outside the gene matches: 10. The V gene's germline CDR1 is SNHLY and CDR2 FYNNEI. CDR3 sequence (DNA): TGTGCCAGCAGTGAAGCAACAGGGGCTCAGCCCCAGCAGTACTTC. It codes for CASSEATGAQPQQYF.

With respect to this clonotype: A much larger clone lies one base from this, so it may be a read error. The chain carries TRBV2 and TRBJ2-5; TRBD2 might be the D (6 bases). The CDR3 runs 13 residues. Germline assignment: CDR1 SNHLY and CDR2 FYNNEI. The CDR3, as DNA: TGTGCCAGCAGTGAAATTTCTCGGGAGACCCAGTGCTTC. The encoded protein is CASSEISRETQCF. The whole variable domain, filled in from reference TRBV2 and TRBJ2-5, reads EPEVTQTPSHQVTQMGQEVILRCVPISNHLYFYWYRQILGQKVEFLVSFYNNEISEKSEIFDDQFSVERPDGSNFTLKIRSTKLEDSAMYFCASSEISRETQCFGPGTRLLVL.

The V gene is TRBV5-4, the J gene TRBJ1-2; tentative D call: TRBD1 (6 bases). V lost 5 bases and J lost 7, with 15 bases in between. The CDR3 is 13 amino acids. CDR1 is SGHNT and CDR2 is YYREEE in the germline V gene (reference sequence). The CDR3 nucleotides are TGTGCCAGCAGTGAGGGGGGGGGATTTGGCTACACCTTC. It translates to CASSEGGGFGYTF. The full variable domain, completed using reference TRBV5-4 and TRBJ1-2, is ETGVTQSPTHLIKTRGQQVTLRCSSQSGHNTVSWYQQALGQGPQFIFQYYREEENGRGNFPPRFSGLQFPNYSSELNVNALELDDSALYLCASSEGGGFGYTFGSGTRLTVV.

This clonotype was detected ten times or more. This rearrangement joins TRBV7-2 to TRBJ2-5, with 10 bases that match TRBD1. Germline CDR1 SGHTA, CDR2 FQGNSA. Trimming took 5 bases from V and 3 from J; bases not matched to a gene: 6. This CDR3 contains 15 residues. The CDR3 sequence is CASSPWTGGEETQYF. The CDR3 DNA is TGTGCCAGCAGCCCATGGACAGGGGGGGAAGAGACCCAGTACTTC.

In this sample, this clonotype turned up many times. J is TRBJ2-7 and V is TRBV13, with D possibly called TRBD1 or TRBD2 (7 bases each). V was cut by 5 bases and J by 1 base, with 18 bases left in between. Germline V gives CDR1 PRHDT, CDR2 FYEKMQ (reference sequence). This CDR3 comprises 16 residues. CDR3 in DNA: TGTGCCAGCAGCAAGGGGGCGGGAGCCCTATCCTACGAGCAGTACTTC. Protein: CASSKGAGALSYEQYF.

This clonotype was seen more than once but under ten times. The V gene is TRBV2, the J gene TRBJ2-5, with TRBD2 matching 9 bases. The CDR3 length is 16 residues. The germline V gene has CDR1 SNHLY and CDR2 FYNNEI. Unmatched junction bases numbered 15, after V lost 6 bases and J lost 7 bases. This CDR3 is CASSPTGTSRRWTQYF. The CDR3 DNA reads TGTGCCAGCAGCCCTACTGGGACTAGCCGCCGGTGGACCCAGTACTTC. Based on the CDR3 plus reference TRBV2 and TRBJ2-5, the full variable domain is EPEVTQTPSHQVTQMGQEVILRCVPISNHLYFYWYRQILGQKVEFLVSFYNNEISEKSEIFDDQFSVERPDGSNFTLKIRSTKLEDSAMYFCASSPTGTSRRWTQYFGPGTRLLVL.

At least ten counts were recorded for this clonotype. This chain joins TRBV19 and TRBJ1-5; 7 bases match TRBD1. The germline V gene has CDR1 LNHDA and CDR2 SQIVND (reference sequence). This CDR3 region has 15 residues. V was clipped by 8 bases and J by 4 bases; unmatched bases: 11. CDR3 residues: CASLETGRGNQPQHF. CDR3 nucleotides: TGTGCCAGTCTCGAGACAGGGAGGGGGAATCAGCCCCAGCATTTT. The full variable domain, rest sourced from reference TRBV19 and TRBJ1-5, is DGGITQSPKYLFRKEGQNVTLSCEQNLNHDAMYWYRQDPGQGLRLIYYSQIVNDFQKGDIAEGYSVSREKKESFPLTVTSAQKNPTAFYLCASLETGRGNQPQHFGDGTRLSIL.

This clonotype came up a few times. This rearrangement joins TRBV10-3 to TRBJ1-6, with 9 bases lining up with TRBD1. Germline assignment: CDR1 ENHRY and CDR2 SYGVKD. The ends lost 10 bases at V and 7 bases at J; junction bases unmatched: 14. This CDR3 is 16 amino acids long. The CDR3 spells CASSSLPGQGNSPLHF. For the CDR3, the DNA is TGTGCCAGCAGCTCTTTACCGGGACAGGGAAATTCACCCCTCCACTTT.